The 19 T cell receptor beta chains reported below all come from one sample, sequenced in a study of T cells after yellow fever vaccination. MiXCR was run by TCRdb on the 5' RACE reads, yielding one entry per CDR3 protein. The sample yields approximately 120,000 distinct CDR3 sequences, under 8.5% seen once. The source was CD4+ T cells sorted from PBMCs, collected about 10 days after the first yellow fever vaccination. The receptors derive from a man between 18 and 35 years old who received the YFV17D yellow fever vaccine.

This clonotype was recorded many times. The chain uses TRBV5-1 and TRBJ2-2; weak D call: TRBD1 (5 bases). The CDR3 length is 16 residues. Trimming stripped 0 bases from V and 3 bases from J, with 12 bases between. Germline V lookup: CDR1 SGHRS, CDR2 YFSETQ. CDR3 protein: CASSLAGSRDTGELFF. CDR3 DNA sequence: TGCGCCAGCAGCTTGGCAGGGTCCCGTGACACCGGGGAGCTGTTTTTT.

This clonotype was seen ten or more times. This sequence joins TRBV5-1 and TRBJ1-2; TRBD1 is a possible D gene (5 bases). In germline, CDR1 is SGHRS, CDR2 YFSETQ. The V and J ends lost 1 base and 1 base respectively, with 14 bases between them. The CDR3 totals 16 residues. The CDR3 spells CASSLFTAGRNYGYTF. The CDR3 DNA sequence: TGCGCCAGCAGCTTGTTTACTGCAGGGCGTAACTATGGCTACACCTTC.

This clonotype was observed at least ten times. The chain joins TRBV18 to TRBJ2-1, with 15 bases fitting TRBD2. The J segment lost 9 bases and the V segment lost 3 bases, leaving 6 bases of the junction unmatched. Germline loops: CDR1 KGHSH, CDR2 LQKENI. This CDR3 is built from 16 residues. CDR3 nucleotide sequence: TGTGCCAGCTCACCGGCAGGGACTAGCGGGGGGACTGAGCAGTTCTTC. Its translation is CASSPAGTSGGTEQFF.

This clonotype was counted many times. The chain is built from TRBV10-3 and TRBJ2-5, with 10 positions matching TRBD2. J lost 4 bases, V lost 6 bases, and 5 bases had no gene match. Germline CDR1 is ENHRY and CDR2 is SYGVKD. The CDR3 totals 14 residues. This CDR3 reads CAIRRAGGRETQYF. The CDR3 region has the DNA TGTGCCATCAGGAGAGCGGGGGGGCGAGAGACCCAGTACTTC.

This clonotype occurred many times. V gene TRBV7-3 combines with J gene TRBJ1-1, with D possibly matching TRBD1 (5 bases). Trimming left V 5 bases short and J 0 bases short, with 19 bases between. The CDR3 spans 17 residues. Germline CDR1 is SGHTA and CDR2 is FQGTGA. The chain's CDR3 is CASSPRGQGVMNTEAFF. The DNA for the CDR3 is TGTGCCAGCAGCCCAAGAGGACAAGGGGTCATGAACACTGAAGCTTTCTTT.

J is TRBJ2-1 and V is TRBV4-1; D is uncertain. V lost 0 bases to trimming and J lost 0 bases, with 6 bases between them. CDR1 and CDR2 (germline): MGHRA, YSYEKL. This CDR3 is 15 amino acids long. CDR3 in amino acids: CASSQDLSSYNEQFF. For the CDR3, the DNA is TGCGCCAGCAGCCAAGACCTAAGCTCCTACAATGAGCAGTTCTTC.

This clonotype came up many times. The chain joins TRBV6-6 to TRBJ1-1; no reliable D call. Germline CDR1 is MNHNY and CDR2 is SVGAGI (reference sequence). The V gene lost 7 bases and the J gene lost 10 bases, with 19 bases spanning the gap. This CDR3 has 13 amino acids. The CDR3, as DNA: TGTGCCAGCACCCCAGAACGGTACGGGGTAGCTTTCTTT. This translates into CASTPERYGVAFF.

This clonotype has ten or more counts. This chain links TRBV4-2 with TRBJ2-2; a possible D gene is TRBD1 (5 bases). Germline CDR1 and CDR2: LGHNA and YNFKEQ. Trimming stripped 1 base from V and 0 bases from J, with 9 bases between. The CDR3 is 16 residues long. CDR3 in DNA: TGTGCCAGCAGCCAAGTCCCACAGGCGAACACCGGGGAGCTGTTTTTT. Protein: CASSQVPQANTGELFF.

This clonotype was recorded a few times. For the CDR3, the DNA is TGTGCCAGCTCATCGGGCCAGGGGACCGGGGAGCTGTTTTTT. Its protein product is CASSSGQGTGELFF. The chain recombines TRBV18 with TRBJ2-2, with D possibly being TRBD1 (6 bases). The ends were cut back, 5 bases at V and 5 bases at J, with 12 bases in the middle. This CDR3 is 14 amino acids long. The germline V gene encodes CDR1 KGHSH and CDR2 LQKENI.

The V gene is TRBV12-3 or TRBV12-4, the J gene TRBJ2-6, with D maybe TRBD1 (6 bases). The CDR3 loop spans 15 amino acids. V dropped 5 bases and J dropped 1 base, with 9 bases sitting between them. The CDR3 DNA is TGTGCCAGCAGTCGACAGGCTTCTGGGGCCAACGTCCTGACTTTC. It translates to CASSRQASGANVLTF.

This clonotype was picked up many times. The V and J genes are TRBV7-3 and TRBJ2-3; 9 bases are a match to TRBD2. Looked up from germline, CDR1 is SGHTA and CDR2 is FQGTGA. V lost 5 bases to trimming and J lost 0 bases; unmatched junction nucleotides: 12. The CDR3 runs 18 residues. In DNA form, the CDR3 reads TGTGCCAGCAGCCCCTTCCAGCGGGGGGCAACTAGCACAGATACGCAGTATTTT. Encoded protein: CASSPFQRGATSTDTQYF.

This clonotype appeared many times. The rearrangement joins TRBV20-1 to TRBJ2-1; D not resolved. Trimming took 7 bases from V and 10 from J, leaving 20 bases between them. Germline V CDR1 and CDR2: DFQATT, SNEGSKA (reference sequence). The CDR3 runs to 13 residues. DNA for the CDR3: TGCAGTGTCGTTCCCAAACCTTTACGGGAGCAGTTCTTC. This translates into CSVVPKPLREQFF.

The chain combines TRBV5-1 with TRBJ2-1; 9 bases are shared with TRBD2. CDR3 length: 17 amino acids. With 5 bases clipped from V and 8 bases from J, the junction kept 17 bases outside the gene matches. Germline values: CDR1 SGHRS, CDR2 YFSETQ. The CDR3 loop is CASSRAGSGGILDEQFF. DNA of the CDR3: TGCGCCAGCAGTCGGGCGGGTAGCGGGGGTATATTAGATGAGCAGTTCTTC.

Concerning this clonotype itself: This clone may be a read error of a much larger clone one base away. The chain recombines TRBV7-8 with TRBJ2-5; D unresolved. This CDR3 is built from 14 residues. V was pared by 1 base and J by 6 bases, with 12 bases between. CDR1 and CDR2 (germline): SGHVS, FQNEAQ. The DNA for the CDR3 is TGTGCCAGCAGCTTAGATGTTAGCAGGAAGACCCAGTACTTC. The encoded protein is CASSLDVSRKTQYF.

This clonotype has ten or more counts. The chain links TRBV5-1 to TRBJ2-1; TRBD2 is a possible D gene (5 bases). The CDR3 extends over 14 amino acids. From germline, CDR1 is SGHRS and CDR2 YFSETQ. Between the trimmed V and J ends, which lost 2 bases and 7 bases, there was a span of 13 bases. CDR3: CASSFKGPGNEQFF. Written as DNA, the CDR3 is TGCGCCAGCAGCTTTAAGGGTCCGGGGAATGAGCAGTTCTTC.

In its sample, this clonotype was seen many times. This chain connects TRBV7-9 to TRBJ1-2; D is unclear. Trimming removed 1 base at V and 4 bases at J, with 13 bases between. CDR1 is SEHNR and CDR2 is FQNEAQ in the germline V gene (reference sequence). This CDR3 is built from 15 residues. CDR3 in DNA: TGTGCCAGCAGCTTAGGGGTTTTGGTTGGCTATGGCTACACCTTC. Translation gives CASSLGVLVGYGYTF.

This clonotype has ten or more counts. The CDR3 DNA is TGCGCCAGCAGTTCCGGGACTAGGCGTTTTTCAGATACGCAGTATTTT. It encodes CASSSGTRRFSDTQYF. The chain recombines TRBV4-3 with TRBJ2-3; 8 nucleotides agree with TRBD2. Looked up from germline, CDR1 is LGHNA and CDR2 is YSLEER. The trim removed 6 bases at V and 4 bases at J, leaving 12 bases unmatched. There are 16 residues in the CDR3.

Ten or more counts support this clonotype. V is TRBV29-1 and J is TRBJ2-5, with D maybe TRBD2 (6 bases). The CDR3 spans 16 residues. Germline CDR1 and CDR2: SQVTM and ANQGSEA. Trimming took 4 bases from V and 7 from J, leaving 25 bases between them. The CDR3 nucleotides are TGCAGCGTTGCCCCCGCGAGTAGCGGTGAAGTGGGGACCCAGTACTTC. Amino acids: CSVAPASSGEVGTQYF.

This clonotype was detected many times. This chain connects TRBV5-1 to TRBJ2-2; TRBD2 might be the D (6 bases). CDR1 is SGHRS, CDR2 YFSETQ, per germline. V lost 3 bases and J lost 0, with 15 bases in between. The CDR3 is 17 residues long. As DNA, the CDR3 is TGCGCCAGCAGCTACCTAGCGCCTACCGCGAACACCGGGGAGCTGTTTTTT. It encodes CASSYLAPTANTGELFF.